Each of the 5 T cell receptor beta chains below was sequenced from the same sample in a study of response to subunit inactivated influenza vaccine. Using its own MiXCR run on the RT-PCR reads, TCRdb lists one record per CDR3 protein. The repertoire holds over 650,000 distinct CDR3 sequences, with 18% as singletons. The sequencing used PBMCs from blood, collected approximately 5 days after vaccination. All receptors derive from a man aged 45 to 65 who received an inactivated influenza vaccine.

The V gene is TRBV7-8, the J gene TRBJ2-1; 7 nucleotides align to TRBD1. J was trimmed by 2 bases and V by 1 base; bases with no gene match: 5. This CDR3 spans 16 amino acids. Looked up from germline, CDR1 is SGHVS and CDR2 is FQNEAQ. CDR3 DNA: TGTGCCAGCAGCTTAGAGACAGGGATTGCCTACAATGAGCAGTTCTTC. It encodes CASSLETGIAYNEQFF.

This clonotype was observed a handful of times. The junction does not match germline at one end; this may be a read error. This chain connects TRBV30 to TRBJ1-2; D not resolved. The CDR3 covers 14 residues. The germline V gene has CDR1 GTSNPN and CDR2 SVGIG (reference sequence). CDR3 sequence reads: CAWMGGRSNYGNTF. The DNA of the CDR3 is TGTGCCTGGATGGGCGGACGATCTAACTATGGCAACACCTTC.

This chain uses TRBV6-2 or TRBV6-3 with TRBJ2-2; D unresolved. The CDR3 runs 14 residues. The germline CDR1 and CDR2 sequences are MNHEY and SVGEGT. Trimming stripped 4 bases from V and 1 base from J, with 7 bases between. The CDR3 sequence is CASSLWMNTGELFF. The CDR3 nucleotides are TGTGCCAGCAGTTTGTGGATGAACACCGGGGAGCTGTTTTTT.

The genes are TRBV13 and TRBJ2-1; 9 positions match TRBD2. Germline V gene lookup returns CDR1 PRHDT and CDR2 FYEKMQ (reference sequence). The CDR3 is 13 residues long. The trim removed 2 bases at V and 10 bases at J, leaving 3 bases unmatched. The CDR3 sequence: CASSLYAGGEQFF. DNA for the CDR3: TGTGCCAGCAGCTTATATGCGGGAGGGGAGCAGTTCTTC.

The rearrangement links TRBV12-3 or TRBV12-4 to TRBJ1-6, with 9 bases aligning to TRBD1. The CDR3 covers 13 residues. V was pared by 3 bases and J by 14 bases, with 5 bases of the junction left unmatched. The CDR3 DNA follows: TGTGCCAGCAGTTTTGAGACAGGGGGATCCCTCCACTTT. Protein product: CASSFETGGSLHF.